This T cell receptor (beta chain) was obtained from a study of T cells in Graves' hyperthyroidism and ophthalmopathy (dated by TCRdb to about 2019). As for the study more broadly: Peripheral blood was sampled at the time of initial diagnosis, prior to any treatment. Once sampling was done, hyperthyroidism patients were given methimazole at a starting dose of 30 mg daily, whereas ophthalmopathy patients were given high-dose intravenous methylprednisolone. Thyroid tissue and blood T-cell repertoires from about six Graves' hyperthyroidism patients were also compared in the study. TCR V-J signatures able to tell the groups apart were searched for in a discovery cohort of some 97 patients, of whom over 40 had Graves' ophthalmopathy and 55 to 65 had stable Graves' hyperthyroidism. The roughly 100 discovery patients were randomly divided into training and test sets at a 7:3 ratio. The paper describes TCR Vbeta CDR3 sequencing of some 130 peripheral blood samples, made up of roughly 40 ophthalmopathy patients, over 70 hyperthyroidism patients and roughly 17 progressor patients. Whether ophthalmopathy could be predicted prospectively was tested in an independent validation cohort made up of under 20 hyperthyroidism patients plus 17 patients who later progressed to ophthalmopathy.

Moderately to severely active disease, a Clinical Activity Score of at least 3, a NOSPECS grade of at least 4, and a duration under 3 months were present in ophthalmopathy patients. Exclusion was applied to patients with uncontrolled infections, other autoimmune diseases, pregnancy or lactation. Clinical symptoms, serum thyroxine and TRAb, thyroid ultrasound, and orbital computed tomography formed the basis for the diagnoses. PBMCs were isolated from 7.5 to 10 ml of fresh peripheral blood by Ficoll-Paque density gradient centrifugation. Total RNA was extracted with Trizol reagent, and quality was checked on an Agilent 2100 Bioanalyzer. Broader findings and caveats from the paper: A 13 V-J signature model separated ophthalmopathy from stable hyperthyroidism, with around 91% sensitivity and approximately 81% specificity in cross-validation and 80%/75% in testing. In validation, progression to ophthalmopathy was predicted by the model with roughly 71% sensitivity and 72% to 85% specificity, a median of around 5.9 months before onset. No statistical method was used to fix the sample size in advance, and group allocation was not hidden from the investigators. Most expanded thyroid clonotypes (frequency above 0.001) were also found in blood, which suggests that blood repertoires may mirror thyroid immune responses.

To note about this clonotype: Its antigen remains unidentified. Base qualities are not provided; no much larger clone lies one nucleotide away.

TCR beta CDR3 regions were amplified from RNA transcripts. A first-round RT-PCR of the TCR CDR3 used the HTBI primer set with the Qiagen OneStep RT-PCR kit. The libraries were constructed in a second round of multiplex PCR and then size-selected and purified. Paired-end sequencing of the libraries was performed with 100 bp reads on an Illumina HiSeq2000. In the authors' own workflow: SOAPnuke was used to process the raw data, throwing out any read that contained adapters or uncalled bases, had a mean Phred below 15, or lacked an exact constant-primer or identifier match. High-quality paired reads were merged with COPE v1.2.5, and unique nucleotide sequences were defined as clonotypes. MiTCR v1.1 was used to align clonotypes to the IMGT TRBV, TRBD and TRBJ reference segments. Only V-J combinations with frequency above 0.0001, covering 99% to 99.2% of repertoires, were analysed. A TCS score was defined as the ratio of F50 (clonal expansion) to E x V (chaos), with BLOSUM62-based TCRdist applied between CDR3 peptides within each V-J. Welch's t-statistics and random forest reduced fewer than 550 V-J features to 13, which were used in a naive Bayes classifier (R e1071). The public reads were reprocessed in TCRdb via fastp at Q25 and MiXCR, keeping in-frame beta chains. Duplicate CDR3 protein sequences are folded into a single record with the most common DNA and genes. The V and J calls reflect TCRdb's pipeline rather than the authors' work. The sample table contains 530,000 or so distinct CDR3 sequences; only one count was recorded for around 24% of them. The top ten clonotypes cover roughly 10% of the sample.

The CDR3 contains 14 residues, cysteine and phenylalanine counted. Of all the DNA, just the CDR3 is kept, 42 bases in frame from base 1. V and J lose 7 bases and 0 bases, and a span of 10 bases separates them. From the germline V gene, CDR1 is SNHLY and CDR2 is FYNNEI. This chain joins TRBV2 to TRBJ1-5; the D gene is not confidently resolved. Sequencing used blood. The sequence was obtained from a woman aged 30 to 39 with Graves' ophthalmopathy. The CDR3 protein: CASKGPYSNQPQHF. DNA sequence: TGTGCCAGCAAAGGCCCTTATAGCAATCAGCCCCAGCATTTT.